This T cell receptor (beta chain) is drawn from a study of response to subunit inactivated influenza vaccine. Germline lookup yields CDR1 MNHNS and CDR2 SASEGT. The V end was cut by 7 bases, the J end by 8 bases, with 11 bases between. The CDR3 consists of 12 residues. TCRdb re-analysed the RT-PCR reads in MiXCR, keeping a single row per CDR3 protein. This repertoire shows approximately 310,000 distinct CDR3 sequences, around a fifth found once; its top ten account for roughly 10%. Sequencing used PBMCs from blood, obtained around 22 months after vaccination. This chain uses TRBV6-1 with TRBJ1-4, with D tentatively TRBD1 (5 bases). The receptor's source is a man between 50 and 75 years old who received an inactivated influenza vaccine. The CDR3 spells CASKQGGEKLFF. In nucleotides, the CDR3 is TGTGCCAGCAAGCAGGGTGGGGAAAAACTGTTTTTT.